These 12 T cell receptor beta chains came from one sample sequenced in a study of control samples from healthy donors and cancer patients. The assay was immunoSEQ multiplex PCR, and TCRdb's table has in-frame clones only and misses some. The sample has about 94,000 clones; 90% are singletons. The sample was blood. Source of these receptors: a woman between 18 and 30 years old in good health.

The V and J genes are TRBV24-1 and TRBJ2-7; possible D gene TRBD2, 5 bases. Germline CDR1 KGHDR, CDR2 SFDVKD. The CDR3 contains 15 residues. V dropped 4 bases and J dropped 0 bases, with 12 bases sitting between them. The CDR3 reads CATSDAGLRSYEQYF. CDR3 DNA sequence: TGTGCCACCAGTGACGCTGGACTTCGCTCCTACGAGCAGTACTTC.

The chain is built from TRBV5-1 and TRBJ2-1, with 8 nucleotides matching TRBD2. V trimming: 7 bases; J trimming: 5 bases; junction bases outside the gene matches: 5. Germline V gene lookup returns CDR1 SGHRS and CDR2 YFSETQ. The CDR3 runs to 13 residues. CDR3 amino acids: CASGTSGNNEQFF. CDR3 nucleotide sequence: TGCGCCAGCGGCACTAGCGGAAACAATGAGCAGTTCTTC.

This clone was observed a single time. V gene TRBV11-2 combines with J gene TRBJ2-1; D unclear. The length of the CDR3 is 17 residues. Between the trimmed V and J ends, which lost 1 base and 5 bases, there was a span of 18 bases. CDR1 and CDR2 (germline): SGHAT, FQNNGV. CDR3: CASSLVARPNSNNEQFF. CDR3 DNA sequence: TGTGCCAGCAGCTTAGTTGCCCGCCCGAATTCAAACAATGAGCAGTTCTTC.

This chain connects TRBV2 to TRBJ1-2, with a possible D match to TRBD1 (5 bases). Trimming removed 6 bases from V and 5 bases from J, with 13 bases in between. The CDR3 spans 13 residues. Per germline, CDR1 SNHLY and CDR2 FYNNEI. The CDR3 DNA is TGTGCCAGCAGGGGACCACCCAGTTATGGCTACACCTTC. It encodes CASRGPPSYGYTF. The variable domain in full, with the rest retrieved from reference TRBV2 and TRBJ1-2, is EPEVTQTPSHQVTQMGQEVILRCVPISNHLYFYWYRQILGQKVEFLVSFYNNEISEKSEIFDDQFSVERPDGSNFTLKIRSTKLEDSAMYFCASRGPPSYGYTFGSGTRLTVV.

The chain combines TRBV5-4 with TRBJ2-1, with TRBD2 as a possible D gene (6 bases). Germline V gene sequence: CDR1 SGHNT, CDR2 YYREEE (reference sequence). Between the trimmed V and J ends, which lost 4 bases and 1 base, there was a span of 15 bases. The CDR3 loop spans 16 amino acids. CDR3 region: CASSREGRRSYNEQFF. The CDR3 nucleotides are TGTGCCAGCAGCCGCGAAGGGAGGAGGTCCTACAATGAGCAGTTCTTC.

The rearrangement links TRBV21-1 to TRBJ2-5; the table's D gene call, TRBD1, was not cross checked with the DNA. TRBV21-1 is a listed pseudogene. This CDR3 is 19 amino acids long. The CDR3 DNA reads TGTGCCAGCAGCAGGGTCGGTCCAGGGGTTTTCGGGTACCAAGAGACCCAGTACTTC. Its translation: CASSRVGPGVFGYQETQYF.

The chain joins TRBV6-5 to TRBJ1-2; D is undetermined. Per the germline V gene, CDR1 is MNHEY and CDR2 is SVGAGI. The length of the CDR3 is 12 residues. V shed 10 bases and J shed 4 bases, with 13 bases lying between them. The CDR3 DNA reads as TGTGCCACCGCCCAGGCGCTCTATGGCTACACCTTC. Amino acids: CATAQALYGYTF.

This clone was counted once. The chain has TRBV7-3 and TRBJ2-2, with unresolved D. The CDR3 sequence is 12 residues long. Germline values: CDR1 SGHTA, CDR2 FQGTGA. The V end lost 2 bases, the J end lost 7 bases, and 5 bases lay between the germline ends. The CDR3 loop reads CASSLWGGELFF. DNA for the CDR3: TGTGCCAGCAGCTTATGGGGCGGGGAGCTGTTTTTT.

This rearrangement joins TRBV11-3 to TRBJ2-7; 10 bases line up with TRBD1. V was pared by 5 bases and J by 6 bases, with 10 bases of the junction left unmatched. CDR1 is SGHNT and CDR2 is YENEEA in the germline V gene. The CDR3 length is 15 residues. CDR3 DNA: TGTGCCAGCAGCCCTACCGGGACAGGGGTCCCCGAGCAGTACTTC. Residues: CASSPTGTGVPEQYF.

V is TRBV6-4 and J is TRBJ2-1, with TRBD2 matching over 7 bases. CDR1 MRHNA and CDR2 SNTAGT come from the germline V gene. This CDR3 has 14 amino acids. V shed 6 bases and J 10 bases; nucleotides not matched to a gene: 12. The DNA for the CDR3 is TGTGCCAGCAGCGAGCGGGACGGGGAAAGGGAGCAGTTCTTC. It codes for CASSERDGEREQFF.

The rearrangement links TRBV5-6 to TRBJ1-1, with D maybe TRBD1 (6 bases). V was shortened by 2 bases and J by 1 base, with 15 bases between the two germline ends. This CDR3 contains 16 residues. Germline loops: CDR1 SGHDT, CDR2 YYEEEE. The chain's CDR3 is CASSFRQAVTNTEAFF. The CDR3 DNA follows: TGTGCCAGCAGCTTTCGACAGGCAGTCACGAACACTGAAGCTTTCTTT.

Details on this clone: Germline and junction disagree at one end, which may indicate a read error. CDR3: CASGSGTGFVF. CDR3 in DNA: TGTGCCAGCGGCTCCGGGACAGGGTTTGTTTTC. The chain uses TRBV12-3 or TRBV12-4 and TRBJ2-7; TRBD1 agrees at 9 bases. This CDR3 contains 11 residues.